This T cell receptor beta chain comes out of a study of regulatory T cells in long-lasting Graves disease. Time point specified: persistent/refractory GD, antithyroid drugs over 5 years with positive TRAb. The TCR library was prepared using RNA isolated from PBMCs. Enrollment of patients was through an endocrinology department in Xi'an, China. Arm-PCR of CDR3 regions with iRepertoire HTBI primers generated TCR beta libraries. TCRdb analysed the multiplex PCR reads with MiXCR anew, one entry per CDR3 protein. The sample carries around 450,000 distinct CDR3 sequences, roughly 21% recorded once. This CDR3 is 15 amino acids long. Trimming pared 5 bases from V and 4 bases from J, leaving 14 bases between. The V gene's germline CDR1 is LNHNV and CDR2 YYDKDF (reference sequence).

The sample was peripheral blood mononuclear cells (PBMCs), taken when the disease was refractory, from a patient treated with antithyroid drugs. This TCR came from a female donor with Graves disease. The rearrangement joins TRBV15 to TRBJ2-2; no reliable D call. As DNA, the CDR3 is TGTGCCACCAGCCAGGACCGCCGCGGCACCGGGGAGCTGTTTTTT. It yields the protein CATSQDRRGTGELFF.